A selection of T cell receptor beta chains follows, all from one sample in a study of spatial heterogeneity in lung cancer. TCRdb re-analysed the 5' RACE reads in MiXCR, keeping a single row per CDR3 protein. The table records about 100,000 distinct CDR3 sequences, about 4.4% of them present only once. This sample comprised lung tumor tissue, obtained at surgery. The receptors here all came from a male donor with early-stage non-small cell lung cancer. Each CDR3 is given with its conserved first and last residue. Each record gives: V gene, J gene, clone size, D gene, CDR3 protein, CDR3 DNA. A D gene is named only where the DNA matches it firmly. The size entry is marked missing in some rows and otherwise reads once, few, many or a size class.

TRBV27	TRBJ2-7	many	TRBD2	CASSLKREYEQYF	TGTGCCAGCAGTTTAAAGCGGGAGTACGAGCAGTACTTC
TRBV27	TRBJ2-3	many	.	CASSLSPEVPGTDTQYF	TGTGCCAGCAGTTTATCGCCCGAGGTTCCCGGCACAGATACGCAGTATTTT
TRBV11-2	TRBJ2-1	many	TRBD2	CASSLERTSTEQFF	TGTGCCAGCAGCTTAGAAAGGACTAGCACTGAGCAGTTCTTC
TRBV6-6	TRBJ1-1	many	.	CASRGEMNTEAFF	TGTGCCAGCAGGGGAGAGATGAACACTGAAGCTTTCTTT
TRBV20-1	TRBJ2-3	many	TRBD2	CSARPLRAGGSAITDTQYF	TGCAGTGCTAGACCCCTTCGGGCGGGAGGAAGTGCGATCACAGATACGCAGTATTTT
TRBV14	TRBJ1-6	many	.	CASSQDSVDSRSPLHF	TGTGCCAGCAGCCAAGACTCGGTGGACAGCAGGTCACCCCTCCACTTT
TRBV4-2	TRBJ2-3	.	.	CASSQGGSLAGTDTQYF	TGTGCCAGCAGCCAGGGCGGGTCCCTAGCAGGCACAGATACGCAGTATTTT
TRBV6-5	TRBJ1-2	many	.	CASSYLPNYGYTF	TGTGCCAGCAGTTACTTACCTAACTATGGCTACACCTTC
TRBV20-1	TRBJ2-1	.	.	CSAREMAGKNEQFF	TGCAGTGCTAGAGAAATGGCTGGTAAGAATGAGCAGTTCTTC
TRBV7-9	TRBJ1-2	many	.	CASSTRQEITNRYGYTF	TGTGCCAGCAGCACACGACAGGAAATTACTAACCGGTATGGCTACACCTTC
TRBV4-1	TRBJ2-3	many	.	CASSRSGGSSTDTQYF	TGCGCCAGCAGCCGGTCAGGGGGGAGTAGCACAGATACGCAGTATTTT
TRBV10-3	TRBJ2-1	many	.	CAINSRTDNEQFF	TGTGCCATCAATTCTCGTACCGACAATGAGCAGTTCTTC
TRBV3-1	TRBJ2-3	many	TRBD2	CASSPLAGGQYF	TGTGCCAGCAGTCCCCTAGCGGGAGGGCAGTATTTT
TRBV28	TRBJ2-7	many	TRBD2	CASSGRGPRPYEQYF	TGTGCCAGCAGTGGGAGGGGCCCGCGACCCTACGAGCAGTACTTC
TRBV7-9	TRBJ1-1	many	.	CASSFQGTEAFF	TGTGCCAGCAGCTTTCAGGGGACTGAAGCTTTCTTT
TRBV3-1	TRBJ2-3	many	.	CASSQVTGFTDTQYF	TGTGCCAGCAGCCAAGTCACTGGATTCACAGATACGCAGTATTTT
TRBV29-1	TRBJ2-5	many	.	CSVSHRDGTQYF	TGCAGCGTGTCCCACAGGGATGGGACCCAGTACTTC
TRBV28	TRBJ1-5	.	.	CASSELQGRLGPQHF	TGTGCCAGCAGTGAACTGCAGGGCCGTCTAGGGCCCCAGCATTTT
TRBV28	TRBJ1-1	few	TRBD1	CASSLPHRAGQVTEAFF	TGTGCCAGCAGTTTACCCCATCGCGCGGGACAGGTCACTGAAGCTTTCTTT
TRBV12-3/TRBV12-4	TRBJ2-1	many	TRBD2	CASTLRTSGANEQFF	TGTGCCAGCACTCTAAGAACTAGCGGGGCCAATGAGCAGTTCTTC
TRBV20-1	TRBJ2-7	many	TRBD2	CSANKVAGVFQYEQYF	TGCAGTGCTAACAAAGTAGCGGGAGTCTTCCAATACGAGCAGTACTTC
TRBV2	TRBJ2-3	many	.	CASSVSSTDTQYF	TGTGCCAGCAGTGTGTCAAGCACAGATACGCAGTATTTT
TRBV20-1	TRBJ1-2	many	.	CSATPGAGYTF	TGCAGTGCAACCCCCGGGGCTGGCTACACCTTC